This entry lists 6 T cell receptor beta chains sequenced from one sample in a study of cytomegalovirus exposure and HLA in healthy donors. 13 Jbeta primers and 60 Vbeta primers were used for the PCR. Data came from immunoSEQ multiplex PCR; TCRdb stores just in-frame clones and leaves some out. The data show around 90,000 clones, around four fifths seen once. Material for sequencing was PBMCs. The receptors derive from a middle-aged woman in good health and CMV-seronegative.

V is TRBV7-9 and J is TRBJ2-5, with D maybe TRBD2 (6 bases). V dropped 1 base and J dropped 2 bases, with 11 bases sitting between them. Looked up from germline, CDR1 is SEHNR and CDR2 is FQNEAQ (reference sequence). This CDR3 spans 15 amino acids. CDR3 nucleotides: TGTGCCAGCAGCTTAGTTCGGGGAGGTCAAGAGACCCAGTACTTC. It translates to CASSLVRGGQETQYF.

This clone was seen a single time. V gene TRBV27 combines with J gene TRBJ1-5, with D perhaps matching TRBD1 (5 bases). This CDR3 spans 14 amino acids. Trimming removed 3 bases at V and 6 bases at J, with 12 bases between. From germline, CDR1 is MNHEY and CDR2 SMNVEV (reference sequence). The CDR3 coding sequence is TGTGCCAGCAGTTTGATTTGGGGCGGTCAGCCCCAGCATTTT. Translating it yields CASSLIWGGQPQHF.

The CDR3 sequence is CASSPEDRDYGYTF. The CDR3, as DNA: TGTGCCAGCAGCCCAGAAGACAGGGACTATGGCTACACCTTC. The V gene is TRBV7-3, the J gene TRBJ1-2, with TRBD1 matching 7 bases. Germline loops: CDR1 SGHTA, CDR2 FQGTGA. J lost 3 bases, V lost 5 bases, and 6 bases had no gene match. There are 14 residues in the CDR3.

The chain employs TRBV27 and TRBJ1-2, with no clear D. CDR1 is MNHEY and CDR2 is SMNVEV in the germline V gene (reference sequence). The CDR3 length is 14 residues. Trimming took off 1 base at V and 0 bases at J, with 6 bases between the two ends. The CDR3: CASSLFPANYGYTF. CDR3 DNA sequence: TGTGCCAGCAGTTTATTCCCAGCTAACTATGGCTACACCTTC.

The rearrangement uses TRBV5-1 and TRBJ2-5; D is ambiguous. The CDR3 contains 15 residues. V shed 0 bases and J shed 4 bases, with 13 bases lying between them. CDR1 and CDR2 from the germline V gene are SGHRS and YFSETQ. The CDR3 region has the DNA TGCGCCAGCAGCTTGGGACTCGCGATCCGAGAGACCCAGTACTTC. Its protein is CASSLGLAIRETQYF.

The chain carries TRBV13 and TRBJ2-1, with 7 bases identical to TRBD2. The V gene end was trimmed by 4 bases and the J gene end by 9 bases; junction bases not matched to a gene: 0. Per the germline V gene, CDR1 is PRHDT and CDR2 is FYEKMQ (reference sequence). The CDR3 length is 11 residues. The CDR3 here is CASSSGGEQFF. DNA for the CDR3: TGTGCCAGCAGCTCGGGGGGTGAGCAGTTCTTC.